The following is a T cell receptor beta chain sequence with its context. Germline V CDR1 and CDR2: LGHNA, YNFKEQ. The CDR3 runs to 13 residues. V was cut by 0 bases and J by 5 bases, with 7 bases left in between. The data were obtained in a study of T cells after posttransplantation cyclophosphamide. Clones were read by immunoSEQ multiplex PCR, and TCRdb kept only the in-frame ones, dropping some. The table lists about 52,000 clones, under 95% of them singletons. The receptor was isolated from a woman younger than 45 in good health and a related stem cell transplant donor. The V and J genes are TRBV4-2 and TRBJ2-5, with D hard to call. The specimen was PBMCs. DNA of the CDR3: TGTGCCAGCAGCCAAGATCACTTCGAGACCCAGTACTTC. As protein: CASSQDHFETQYF.